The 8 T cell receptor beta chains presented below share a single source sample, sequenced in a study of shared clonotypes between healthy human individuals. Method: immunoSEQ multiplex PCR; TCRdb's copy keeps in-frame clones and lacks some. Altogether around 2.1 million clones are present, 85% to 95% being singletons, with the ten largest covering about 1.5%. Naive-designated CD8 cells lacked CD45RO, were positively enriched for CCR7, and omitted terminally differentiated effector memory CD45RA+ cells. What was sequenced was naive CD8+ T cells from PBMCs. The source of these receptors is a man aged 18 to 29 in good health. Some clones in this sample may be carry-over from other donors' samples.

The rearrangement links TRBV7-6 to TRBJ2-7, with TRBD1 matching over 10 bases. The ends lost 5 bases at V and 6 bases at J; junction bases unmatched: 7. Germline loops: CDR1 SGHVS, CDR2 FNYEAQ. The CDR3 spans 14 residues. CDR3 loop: CASSPGTGAFEQYF. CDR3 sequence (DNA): TGTGCCAGCAGCCCGGGGACAGGGGCGTTCGAGCAGTACTTC. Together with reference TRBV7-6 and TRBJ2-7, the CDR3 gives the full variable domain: GAGVSQSPRYKVTKRGQDVALRCDPISGHVSLYWYRQALGQGPEFLTYFNYEAQQDKSGLPNDRFSAERPEGSISTLTIQRTEQRDSAMYRCASSPGTGAFEQYFGPGTRLTVT.

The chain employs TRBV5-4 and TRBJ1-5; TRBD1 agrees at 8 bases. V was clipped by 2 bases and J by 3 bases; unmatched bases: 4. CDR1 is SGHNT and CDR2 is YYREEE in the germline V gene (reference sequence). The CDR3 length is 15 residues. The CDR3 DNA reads TGTGCCAGCAGCTTCCACAGGGGGAACAATCAGCCCCAGCATTTT. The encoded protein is CASSFHRGNNQPQHF.

In nucleotides, the CDR3 is TGTGCCAGCAGTCCGGACCTCGGAGGTGAGCAGTTCTTC. Translation: CASSPDLGGEQFF. The chain is built from TRBV27 and TRBJ2-1; D might be TRBD2 (5 bases). This CDR3 spans 13 amino acids. Germline loops: CDR1 MNHEY, CDR2 SMNVEV (reference sequence). V was cut by 5 bases and J by 9 bases, with 14 bases left in between.

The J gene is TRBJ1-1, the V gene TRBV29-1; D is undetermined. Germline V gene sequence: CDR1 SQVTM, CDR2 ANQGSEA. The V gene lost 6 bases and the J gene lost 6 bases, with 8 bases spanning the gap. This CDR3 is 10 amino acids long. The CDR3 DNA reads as TGCAGCGTCTTACACGCTGAAGCTTTCTTT. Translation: CSVLHAEAFF.

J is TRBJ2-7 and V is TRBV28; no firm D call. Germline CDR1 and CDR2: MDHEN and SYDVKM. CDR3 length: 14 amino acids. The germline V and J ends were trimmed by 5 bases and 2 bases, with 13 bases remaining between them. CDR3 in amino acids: CASSPPGRAYEQYF. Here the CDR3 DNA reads TGTGCCAGCAGTCCCCCAGGACGTGCCTACGAGCAGTACTTC.

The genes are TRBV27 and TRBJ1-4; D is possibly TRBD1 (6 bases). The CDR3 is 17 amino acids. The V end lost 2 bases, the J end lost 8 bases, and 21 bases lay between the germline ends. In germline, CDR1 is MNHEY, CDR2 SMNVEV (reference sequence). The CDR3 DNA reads TGTGCCAGCAGTTTAGTATCTCGGCGGGGGCCCTACGAAAAACTGTTTTTT. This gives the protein CASSLVSRRGPYEKLFF.

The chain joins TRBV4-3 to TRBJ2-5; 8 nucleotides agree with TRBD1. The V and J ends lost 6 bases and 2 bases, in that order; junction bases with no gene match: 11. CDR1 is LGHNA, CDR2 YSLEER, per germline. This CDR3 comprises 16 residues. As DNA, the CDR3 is TGCGCCAGCAGACAATACGACAGGGGAGGACAAGAGACCCAGTACTTC. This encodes CASRQYDRGGQETQYF.

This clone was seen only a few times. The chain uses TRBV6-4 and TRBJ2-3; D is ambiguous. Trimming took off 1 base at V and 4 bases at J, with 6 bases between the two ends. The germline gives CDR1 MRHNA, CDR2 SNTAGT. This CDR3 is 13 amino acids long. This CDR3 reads CASSDFMADTQYF. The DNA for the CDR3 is TGTGCCAGCAGTGACTTCATGGCAGATACGCAGTATTTT.